This T cell receptor (beta chain) was identified during a study of T-cell reconstitution after alpha-beta-depleted transplantation in children. This clonotype showed up many times. Its matching antigen is unknown. Preparation of the TCRbeta library was carried out with unique molecular identifiers. TCRdb recomputed calls from the PCR reads with MiXCR, one row per CDR3 protein. The sample lists almost 250,000 distinct CDR3 sequences; roughly a quarter were seen once. The CDR3 spans 14 residues. Looked up from germline, CDR1 is MRHNA and CDR2 is SNTAGT. V was clipped by 7 bases and J by 2 bases, with 14 bases between them. Study results and caveats: Roughly two months post-transplant, alpha-beta T cells reportedly originated from several hundred graft clones that had expanded.

V gene TRBV6-4 combines with J gene TRBJ1-1, with D unclear. Sequencing was performed on PBMCs, taken before TCRalphabeta/CD19-depleted stem cell transplant. This clonotype originated in a girl aged 2-9 years with Fanconi anemia, due to receive a stem cell transplant. The CDR3 sequence is CASTPFRRNTEAFF. DNA of the CDR3: TGTGCCAGCACTCCTTTTCGGAGAAACACTGAAGCTTTCTTT.